Below, one T cell receptor (beta chain) is given with its context. The antigen is not known. Here immunoSEQ multiplex PCR was the method, and the copy in TCRdb shows in-frame clones only, minus some. The table includes some 2 million clones, just under 95% detected once. The CDR3 is 16 amino acids. The germline CDR1 and CDR2 sequences are SNHLY and FYNNEI. Trimming removed 3 bases at V and 3 bases at J, with 18 bases between. These data originate in a study of shared clonotypes between healthy human individuals. Study observations and caveats: Investigators expected sequencing depth to affect clonotype sharing among donors.

Naive CD8 cells comprised CD45RO-negative, CCR7-positively selected cells, excluding terminally differentiated effector memory CD45RA+ cells. This sequence originates from a man between 18 and 35 years old in good health. What was sequenced was naive CD8+ T cells sorted from blood. The chain uses TRBV2 and TRBJ2-7; no firm D call. This CDR3 reads CASSDNGRIRNYEQYF. For the CDR3, the DNA is TGTGCCAGCAGTGATAATGGGCGGATCAGGAACTACGAGCAGTACTTC.